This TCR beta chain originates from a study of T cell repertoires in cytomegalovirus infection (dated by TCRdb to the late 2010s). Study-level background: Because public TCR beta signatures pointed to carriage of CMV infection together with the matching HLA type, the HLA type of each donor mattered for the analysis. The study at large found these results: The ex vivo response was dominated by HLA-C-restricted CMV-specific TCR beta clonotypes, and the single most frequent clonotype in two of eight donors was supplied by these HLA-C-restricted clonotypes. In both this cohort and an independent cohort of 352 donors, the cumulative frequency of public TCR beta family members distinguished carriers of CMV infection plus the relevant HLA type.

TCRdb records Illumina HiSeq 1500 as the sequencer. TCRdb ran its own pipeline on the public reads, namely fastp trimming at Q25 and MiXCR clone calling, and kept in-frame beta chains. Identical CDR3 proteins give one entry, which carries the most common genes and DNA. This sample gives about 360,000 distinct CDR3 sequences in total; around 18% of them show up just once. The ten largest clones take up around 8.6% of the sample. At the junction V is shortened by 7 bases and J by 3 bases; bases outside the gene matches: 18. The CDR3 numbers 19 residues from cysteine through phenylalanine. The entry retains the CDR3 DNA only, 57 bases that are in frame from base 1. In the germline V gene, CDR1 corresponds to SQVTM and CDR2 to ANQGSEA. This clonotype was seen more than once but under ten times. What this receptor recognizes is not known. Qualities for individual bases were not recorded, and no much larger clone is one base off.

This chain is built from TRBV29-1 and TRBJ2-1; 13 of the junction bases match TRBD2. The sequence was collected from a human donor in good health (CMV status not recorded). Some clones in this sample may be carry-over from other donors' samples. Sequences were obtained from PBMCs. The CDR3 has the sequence CSGGADGLAGVFRYNEQFF. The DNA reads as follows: TGCAGCGGGGGGGCCGATGGACTAGCGGGAGTATTTCGCTACAATGAGCAGTTCTTC.